The following is a TCR beta chain sequence with its context. Germline CDR1 and CDR2: SGDLS and YYNGEE. Trimming removed 0 bases at V and 0 bases at J, with 8 bases between. The CDR3 spans 15 residues. The sample originates from a study of technical replicates of blood from several donors. Libraries were prepared by immunoSEQ multiplex PCR; TCRdb keeps only in-frame clonotypes and omits some of them. Among about 80,000 clones listed, 90% to 95% were seen once. The TCR comes from a human donor in good health. Sequencing used T cells isolated from PBMCs. V and J are TRBV9 and TRBJ2-3; a weak D match, TRBD2 (5 bases). The CDR3 loop reads CASSVDEGSTDTQYF. CDR3 nucleotide sequence: TGTGCCAGCAGCGTAGATGAGGGTAGCACAGATACGCAGTATTTT.